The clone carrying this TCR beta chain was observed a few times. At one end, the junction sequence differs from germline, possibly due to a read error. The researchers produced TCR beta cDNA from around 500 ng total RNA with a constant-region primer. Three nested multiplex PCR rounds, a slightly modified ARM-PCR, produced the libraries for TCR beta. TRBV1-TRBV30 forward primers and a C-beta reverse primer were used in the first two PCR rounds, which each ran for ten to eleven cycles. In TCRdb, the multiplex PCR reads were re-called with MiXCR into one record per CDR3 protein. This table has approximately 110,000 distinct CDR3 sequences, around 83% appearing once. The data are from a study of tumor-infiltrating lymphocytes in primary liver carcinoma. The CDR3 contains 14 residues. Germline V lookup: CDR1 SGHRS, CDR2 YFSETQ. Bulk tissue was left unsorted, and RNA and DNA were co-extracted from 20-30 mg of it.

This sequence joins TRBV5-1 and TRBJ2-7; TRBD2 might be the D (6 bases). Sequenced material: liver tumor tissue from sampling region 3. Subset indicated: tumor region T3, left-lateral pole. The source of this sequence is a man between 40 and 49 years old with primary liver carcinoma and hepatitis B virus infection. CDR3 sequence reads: CVSSLEGRAYEQYF. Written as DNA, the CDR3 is TGCGTCAGCAGCTTGGAGGGCAGAGCCTACGAGCAGTACTTC. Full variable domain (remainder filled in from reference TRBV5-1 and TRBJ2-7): KAGVTQTPRYLIKTRGQQVTLSCSPISGHRSVSWYQQTPGQGLQFLFEYFSETQRNKGNFPGRFSGRQFSNSRSEMNVSTLELGDSALYLCVSSLEGRAYEQYFGPGTRLTVT.